A single T cell receptor (beta chain) is shown here with its context. Its binding antigen is unknown. One base away there is no much larger clone; base qualities are not given. The library was built by means of 5' RACE. Sequencing relied on an Illumina HiSeq 2000. A universal primer binding site was added through template switching, and the final cDNA carried a unique molecular identifier so that TCR cDNA molecules could be counted accurately. Specific primers in the conserved constant-segment region were used to synthesize first-strand cDNA for the TCR alpha and beta chains. To control for contamination, every cDNA library carried two barcodes: a SMART-Mk sample barcode plus Illumina barcodes. TruSeq adapter sequences, together with Illumina sample barcodes, were added in two successive PCR steps. TCR alpha and beta cDNA libraries were sequenced on the Illumina HiSeq platform with custom primers. The study's own analysis went as follows. MiGEC was used to process raw reads and extract unique molecular identifiers, and MiXCR was used to find CDR3 positions. For each individual, recombination models were inferred using an EM algorithm with the repgenHMM and IGoR tools. Shared clonotype analysis was performed with the tcR package in R, normalizing sharing by the product of cloneset sizes. To study raw recombination free of thymic and clonal selection effects, out-of-frame nonproductive sequences were analyzed. TCRdb reanalyzed the raw reads on its own, using fastp at Q25 for trimming and MiXCR for clone calling, and kept in-frame beta chains. Every distinct CDR3 protein forms one entry, paired with its most common genes and DNA. Here the V and J calls rest on TCRdb's processing, not on the authors' analysis. The sample data list 690,000 or so distinct CDR3 sequences, and 5.5% to 6.5% of these were observed just once. The top ten constitute roughly 1.8% of the sample.

Every donor was a healthy Caucasian. Three unrelated non-twin adults were also sequenced: a male aged 18 to 30, a male aged 50 to 59 and a female aged 50 to 59. Miltenyi CD45RO+ enrichment and human naive T-cell isolation kits were used to isolate memory (CD45RO+) and naive T cells from PBMC. The data originate from a study of identical twins (dated by TCRdb to about 2016). The study in broad terms: TCR alpha and beta repertoires from monozygotic twins, unrelated adults of various ages and cord blood were deep-sequenced to test whether fetal clonotypes persist. To rule out contamination, replicate twin experiments were performed at different times with different library preparation protocols. Broader findings and caveats from the paper: The excess sharing between twins in beta out-of-frame sequences was weaker because fewer shared sequences reduced the signal-to-noise ratio. In monozygotic twins, recombination models systematically underestimated out-of-frame TCR alpha sharing, but the models matched the sharing seen between unrelated individuals. Zero-insertion analyses could be partly confounded by invariant T cells such as MAIT and iNKT, although diverse VJ usage argued against such confounding for most clonotypes. Fewer insertions were carried by abundant cord blood beta clonotypes, a similar but weaker trend appeared in young adult naive repertoires, and no such trend appeared in memory repertoires. Compared with coincidental sharing between unrelated individuals, out-of-frame TCR alpha sequences shared between twins showed an excess of sequences with low generation probability. Because the same donors could not be followed over many years, the conclusions relied on cross-sectional statistical analysis.

The germline V gene sets CDR1 to MNHEY and CDR2 to SVGEGT. From cysteine to phenylalanine, the CDR3 is 14 amino acids long. The DNA shown is the 42-base CDR3, in frame from base 1. The trim is 4 bases for V and 2 bases for J, with a gap of 12 bases between the germline ends. This receptor was obtained from a man younger than 30 in good health. The rearrangement combines TRBV6-2 or TRBV6-3 with TRBJ2-7, with the D call perhaps TRBD1 or TRBD2, each one matching 5 bases. Specimen: naive T cells sorted from blood. The cell subset or site label for this specimen denotes: cells isolated with a human naive T-cell isolation kit. CDR3 loop: CASSSGPITYEQYF. The bases are TGTGCCAGCAGTTCGGGACCAATAACCTACGAGCAGTACTTC.